This entry lists 4 T cell receptor beta chains sequenced from one sample in a study of cytomegalovirus exposure and HLA in healthy donors. Amplification used 60 Vbeta primers and 13 Jbeta primers. Assay: immunoSEQ multiplex PCR; the TCRdb copy retains only in-frame clones and omits some. The data show 100,000 to 150,000 clones, roughly 69% seen once. The sample comprised PBMCs. Receptor source: a human donor in good health.

The chain links TRBV29-1 to TRBJ2-1; no reliable D call. The germline V gene has CDR1 SQVTM and CDR2 ANQGSEA. V shed 1 base and J shed 3 bases, with 10 bases lying between them. The CDR3 consists of 14 residues. The CDR3 is CSVEARSFYNEQFF. CDR3 bases: TGCAGCGTTGAAGCCCGAAGCTTCTACAATGAGCAGTTCTTC.

J is TRBJ2-1 and V is TRBV7-2, with 7 bases aligning to TRBD2. J gave up 9 bases and V 2 bases, and 10 bases lay outside the gene matches. Per germline, CDR1 SGHTA and CDR2 FQGNSA. The CDR3 runs to 15 residues. The CDR3 spells CASSLYASGVGEQFF. The DNA of the CDR3 is TGTGCCAGCAGCTTATATGCTAGCGGAGTCGGTGAGCAGTTCTTC.

The chain employs TRBV4-3 and TRBJ2-6, with TRBD1 matching over 7 bases. J lost 1 base, V lost 5 bases, and 8 bases had no gene match. Germline CDR1 and CDR2: LGHNA and YSLEER. CDR3 size: 17 residues. The chain's CDR3 is CASSYQGVISGANVLTF. The CDR3 DNA reads as TGCGCCAGCAGCTATCAGGGGGTCATATCTGGGGCCAACGTCCTGACTTTC.

This clone was seen a single time. This sequence joins TRBV28 and TRBJ1-2; the match to TRBD1 covers 7 bases. Per germline, CDR1 MDHEN and CDR2 SYDVKM. The CDR3 has 13 amino acids. J gave up 7 bases and V 3 bases, and 5 bases lay outside the gene matches. CDR3 loop: CASSFTGTVGYTF. CDR3 bases: TGTGCCAGCAGTTTCACCGGGACAGTTGGCTACACCTTC.